Below are 32 T cell receptor beta chains sequenced from a single sample in a study of blood T cell repertoires in COVID-19. TCRdb's table, derived via immunoSEQ multiplex PCR, lists solely in-frame clones and lacks some. The repertoire holds some 110,000 clones, with 90% as singletons. The sample taken for sequencing was peripheral blood. Receptors originate from a human donor with active COVID-19. The donor label of this sample is uncertain.

V gene TRBV4-3 combines with J gene TRBJ2-5, with a possible D match to TRBD2 (5 bases). Germline CDR1 reads LGHNA; CDR2 reads YSLEER. This CDR3 contains 15 residues. V shed 0 bases and J shed 1 base, with 9 bases lying between them. CDR3 in DNA: TGCGCCAGCAGCCAAGATCTCAGCGGCCAAGAGACCCAGTACTTC. It translates to CASSQDLSGQETQYF.

This sequence joins TRBV18 and TRBJ2-1, with D possibly being TRBD1 (5 bases). The CDR3 is made up of 17 amino acids. The ends were cut back, 3 bases at V and 2 bases at J, with 17 bases in the middle. Germline CDR1 is KGHSH and CDR2 is LQKENI. The CDR3 nucleotides read TGTGCCAGCTCACCTTCTATGGGGCAGGCAACCTACAATGAGCAGTTCTTC. Translating gives CASSPSMGQATYNEQFF.

The chain joins TRBV19 to TRBJ2-1, with unresolved D. CDR3 length: 13 amino acids. V was clipped by 5 bases and J by 5 bases, with 10 bases between them. Germline assignment: CDR1 LNHDA and CDR2 SQIVND (reference sequence). CDR3 loop: CASSQVSDNEQFF. In nucleotides, the CDR3 is TGTGCCAGTAGTCAGGTGTCCGACAATGAGCAGTTCTTC.

The chain is built from TRBV4-1 and TRBJ1-5, with 9 bases matching TRBD1. The germline CDR1 and CDR2 sequences are MGHRA and YSYEKL. The CDR3 is 17 residues long. V dropped 4 bases and J dropped 3; count of bases not matched to a gene: 10. CDR3 nucleotides: TGCGCCAGCAGCCTCTATCCTAACAGGGGGCCCAATCAGCCCCAGCATTTT. Amino acids: CASSLYPNRGPNQPQHF.

This clone was seen only a few times. The V gene is TRBV6-4, the J gene TRBJ2-2; TRBD1 agrees at 9 bases. Trimming at V came to 6 bases and at J to 4 bases, leaving 9 bases not matched to a gene. Germline loops: CDR1 MRHNA, CDR2 SNTAGT. CDR3 length: 16 residues. This CDR3 is CASSRTSTGGTGELFF. The CDR3 DNA reads TGTGCCAGCAGCCGCACCTCGACAGGGGGCACCGGGGAGCTGTTTTTT.

This clone was seen a single time. This rearrangement joins TRBV4-3 to TRBJ2-5; weak D call: TRBD1 (5 bases). The CDR3 is 13 residues long. Trimming stripped 4 bases from V and 3 bases from J, with 9 bases between. Germline CDR1 and CDR2: LGHNA and YSLEER. CDR3 bases: TGCGCCAGCAGCCCTGACAGCAAAGAGACCCAGTACTTC. Encoded protein: CASSPDSKETQYF.

The chain joins TRBV28 to TRBJ2-7, with a tentative D call TRBD1 (6 bases). Trimming took 5 bases from V and 3 from J, leaving 14 bases between them. Germline V gene lookup returns CDR1 MDHEN and CDR2 SYDVKM. The CDR3 sequence is 14 residues long. The CDR3 DNA sequence: TGTGCCAGCAGTCTGCAGGGGAGAGTCTACGAGCAGTACTTC. Amino acid sequence: CASSLQGRVYEQYF.

This clone was detected only a few times. CDR3 protein: CASSFGHTGELFF. CDR3 sequence (DNA): TGTGCCAGCAGTTTTGGGCACACCGGGGAGCTGTTTTTT. The V gene is TRBV27, the J gene TRBJ2-2, with D hard to call. Germline loops: CDR1 MNHEY, CDR2 SMNVEV (reference sequence). Trimming pared 3 bases from V and 3 bases from J, leaving 5 bases between. The CDR3 has 13 amino acids.

The J gene is TRBJ2-5, the V gene TRBV7-6; 8 nucleotides match TRBD2. The CDR3 runs to 18 residues. Germline V lookup: CDR1 SGHVS, CDR2 FNYEAQ. J was trimmed by 0 bases and V by 5 bases; bases with no gene match: 14. The CDR3 nucleotides read TGTGCCAGCAGCCCCATCTCGGGGGGCGGGGGGTACCAAGAGACCCAGTACTTC. Encoded protein: CASSPISGGGGYQETQYF. Combining the CDR3 with reference TRBV7-6 and TRBJ2-5 gives the whole variable domain GAGVSQSPRYKVTKRGQDVALRCDPISGHVSLYWYRQALGQGPEFLTYFNYEAQQDKSGLPNDRFSAERPEGSISTLTIQRTEQRDSAMYRCASSPISGGGGYQETQYFGPGTRLLVL.

The gene calls are TRBV2 and TRBJ2-2; 7 positions agree with TRBD1. Trimming removed 8 bases from V and 8 bases from J; junction bases left unmatched: 8. Germline-derived CDR1 and CDR2 are SNHLY and FYNNEI. The CDR3 runs to 13 residues. The CDR3 sequence: CASGLTGLGELFF. The CDR3 DNA follows: TGTGCCAGCGGCCTGACAGGGCTAGGGGAGCTGTTTTTT.

V is TRBV4-3 and J is TRBJ1-1; D might be TRBD1 (6 bases). The CDR3 has 16 amino acids. V was clipped by 4 bases and J by 0 bases, with 15 bases between them. The V gene's germline CDR1 is LGHNA and CDR2 YSLEER. In DNA form, the CDR3 reads TGCGCCAGCAGCCGGGTCGACAGGACAATGAACACTGAAGCTTTCTTT. Residues: CASSRVDRTMNTEAFF.

The V and J genes are TRBV5-6 and TRBJ1-2; the D gene is possibly TRBD1 (6 bases). V lost 0 bases, J lost 4 bases, and 10 bases lay in between. This CDR3 has 14 residues. Germline lookup yields CDR1 SGHDT and CDR2 YYEEEE. The CDR3 DNA reads as TGTGCCAGCAGCTTGGAAGGGGGATCCTATGGCTACACCTTC. Protein product: CASSLEGGSYGYTF.

The chain is built from TRBV7-2 and TRBJ2-1; 8 nucleotides line up with TRBD2. Germline CDR1 is SGHTA and CDR2 is FQGNSA. The CDR3 covers 13 residues. The V and J ends lost 4 bases and 6 bases, in that order; junction bases with no gene match: 2. In DNA form, the CDR3 reads TGTGCCAGCAGCTACGGACTAGCCAATGAGCAGTTCTTC. It codes for CASSYGLANEQFF.

CDR3 amino acids: CASSVGRDIAYEQYF. The CDR3 DNA reads TGTGCCAGCAGCGTAGGCCGGGACATAGCCTACGAGCAGTACTTC. The chain combines TRBV7-7 with TRBJ2-7; a weak D match, TRBD1 (6 bases). Trimming removed 5 bases at V and 2 bases at J, with 16 bases between. The CDR3 has 15 residues. The germline gives CDR1 SSHAT, CDR2 FNYEAQ (reference sequence).

The CDR3 is CASSQDRDRKSYEQYF. The DNA of the CDR3 is TGTGCCAGCAGCCAAGACCGGGACAGGAAATCCTACGAGCAGTACTTC. The chain combines TRBV3-1 (or the pseudogene TRBV3-2) with TRBJ2-7; 8 bases agree with TRBD1. The CDR3 has 16 amino acids. With 0 bases clipped from V and 1 base from J, the junction kept 5 bases outside the gene matches. Germline V gene lookup returns CDR1 LGHDT and CDR2 YNNKEL (reference sequence).

This clone appeared a few times. This chain connects TRBV6-6 to TRBJ1-2; 8 bases agree with TRBD1. The CDR3 covers 15 residues. Germline CDR1 MNHNY, CDR2 SVGAGI (reference sequence). V trimming: 3 bases; J trimming: 6 bases; junction bases outside the gene matches: 9. CDR3 amino acids: CASSYRGQGLNGYTF. In DNA, the CDR3 is TGTGCCAGCAGTTATCGCGGACAGGGTTTAAATGGCTACACCTTC.

As DNA, the CDR3 is TGTGCCAGCAGCTTAGGACAGGAAAACTATGGCTACACCTTC. Protein product: CASSLGQENYGYTF. The chain couples TRBV7-9 to TRBJ1-2; a weak D match, TRBD1 (6 bases). Germline-derived CDR1 and CDR2 are SEHNR and FQNEAQ (reference sequence). V was cut by 1 base and J by 2 bases, with 8 bases left in between. The CDR3 runs to 14 residues.

J is TRBJ1-5 and V is TRBV6-5, with D possibly TRBD1 on 5 matching bases. Trimming took 6 bases from V and 1 from J, leaving 7 bases between them. The CDR3 spans 13 residues. Germline lookup yields CDR1 MNHEY and CDR2 SVGAGI. The CDR3 bases are TGTGCCAGCAGCGGACACAGCAATCAGCCCCAGCATTTT. The encoded protein is CASSGHSNQPQHF.

A few counts support this clone. The V gene is TRBV10-1, the J gene TRBJ2-3; the match to TRBD2 covers 10 bases. Germline CDR1 is WNHNN and CDR2 is SYGVQD (reference sequence). This CDR3 has 16 amino acids. The V segment lost 3 bases and the J segment 1 base; nucleotides outside the gene matches: 4. CDR3 DNA sequence: TGCGCCAGCAGTGACCCAGGGACTAGCGGCACAGATACGCAGTATTTT. It specifies CASSDPGTSGTDTQYF.

CDR3 in amino acids: CASSPLSSYEQYF. The CDR3 region has the DNA TGTGCCAGTAGTCCACTGAGCTCCTACGAGCAGTACTTC. The chain employs TRBV19 and TRBJ2-7; D gene unclear. Germline V gene data show CDR1 as LNHDA and CDR2 as SQIVND (reference sequence). V shed 5 bases and J shed 0 bases, with 8 bases lying between them. The CDR3 sequence is 13 residues long.

This chain connects TRBV7-8 to TRBJ2-2, with D possibly matching TRBD2 (5 bases). Trimming took off 2 bases at V and 7 bases at J, with 8 bases between the two ends. Per germline, CDR1 SGHVS and CDR2 FQNEAQ. The CDR3 runs 13 residues. CDR3 in amino acids: CASSLPGSGELFF. CDR3 sequence (DNA): TGTGCCAGCAGCTTACCGGGGAGCGGGGAGCTGTTTTTT.

CDR3 sequence reads: CASSPTAGREGGYTF. The CDR3 DNA follows: TGTGCCAGCAGCCCAACGGCGGGCCGGGAGGGTGGCTACACCTTC. The V call is TRBV6-5, the J call TRBJ1-2, with D unresolved. Germline values: CDR1 MNHEY, CDR2 SVGAGI. The CDR3 loop spans 15 amino acids. V shed 6 bases and J shed 7 bases, with 21 bases lying between them.

The chain uses TRBV28 and TRBJ1-3, with unresolved D. The length of the CDR3 is 17 residues. V lost 1 base to trimming and J lost 0 bases, with 13 bases between them. Germline CDR1 MDHEN, CDR2 SYDVKM. The CDR3 here is CASSLYSPPFSGNTIYF. The CDR3 coding sequence is TGTGCCAGCAGTTTATACTCTCCCCCGTTCTCTGGAAACACCATATATTTT.

The rearrangement links TRBV6-6 to TRBJ2-7, with 8 bases that match TRBD1. Trimming removed 7 bases from V and 5 bases from J; junction bases left unmatched: 7. This CDR3 is built from 13 residues. Germline loops: CDR1 MNHNY, CDR2 SVGAGI (reference sequence). The CDR3 reads CASKAGTGNEQYF. In DNA form, the CDR3 reads TGTGCCAGCAAAGCCGGGACAGGCAACGAGCAGTACTTC.

CDR3 region: CSVRTSGGPGELFF. CDR3 bases: TGCAGCGTTAGGACTAGCGGGGGGCCCGGGGAGCTGTTTTTT. The chain employs TRBV29-1 and TRBJ2-2; 14 bases are a match to TRBD2. Per germline, CDR1 SQVTM and CDR2 ANQGSEA. The CDR3 consists of 14 residues. The junction had 2 bases not matched to a gene; V was cut back by 5 bases and J by 6 bases.

The rearrangement uses TRBV7-2 and TRBJ2-5; a possible D gene is TRBD1 (6 bases). Trimming stripped 5 bases from V and 6 bases from J, with 13 bases between. CDR1 and CDR2 from the germline V gene are SGHTA and FQGNSA. The CDR3 length is 13 residues. The DNA for the CDR3 is TGTGCCAGCAGCGCACAGGGATACCAGACCCAGTACTTC. It codes for CASSAQGYQTQYF.

The chain has TRBV11-2 and TRBJ2-7; 9 nucleotides line up with TRBD1. This CDR3 is 14 amino acids long. The germline V gene has CDR1 SGHAT and CDR2 FQNNGV. The junction had 5 bases not matched to a gene; V was cut back by 4 bases and J by 4 bases. The CDR3 nucleotides are TGTGCCAGCAGCTCCGGGACAGGGAGTTACGAGCAGTACTTC. Residues: CASSSGTGSYEQYF.

The chain carries TRBV3-1 (or the pseudogene TRBV3-2) and TRBJ1-3, with D maybe TRBD1 (6 bases). With 1 base removed from V and 5 bases from J, the gap between germline ends came to 12 bases. This CDR3 contains 15 residues. Germline values: CDR1 LGHDT, CDR2 YNNKEL (reference sequence). The CDR3 is CASSQGLQGRNTIYF. The CDR3 coding sequence is TGTGCCAGCAGCCAAGGACTACAGGGTCGAAACACCATATATTTT.

This clone appeared a single time. The rearrangement uses TRBV5-6 and TRBJ1-1, with a weak D call TRBD1 (6 bases). The CDR3 length is 16 residues. V was trimmed by 4 bases and J by 1 base, leaving 17 bases between them. The germline V gene encodes CDR1 SGHDT and CDR2 YYEEEE. The CDR3 sequence: CASSHRARVGNTEAFF. The CDR3 DNA reads as TGTGCCAGCAGCCACAGGGCGCGCGTTGGGAACACTGAAGCTTTCTTT. Full variable domain (remainder filled in from reference TRBV5-6 and TRBJ1-1): DAGVTQSPTHLIKTRGQQVTLRCSPKSGHDTVSWYQQALGQGPQFIFQYYEEEERQRGNFPDRFSGHQFPNYSSELNVNALLLGDSALYLCASSHRARVGNTEAFFGQGTRLTVV.

This clone was seen only a few times. The chain employs TRBV29-1 and TRBJ2-7; D may be TRBD1 (6 bases). The V gene's germline CDR1 is SQVTM and CDR2 ANQGSEA. The CDR3 contains 13 residues. V lost 4 bases to trimming and J lost 2 bases, with 12 bases between them. CDR3 residues: CSVVQGSTYEQYF. The DNA for the CDR3 is TGCAGCGTTGTTCAGGGGTCAACCTACGAGCAGTACTTC.

The rearrangement uses TRBV6-2 or TRBV6-3 and TRBJ2-2, with D possibly TRBD2 on 6 matching bases. The V gene's germline CDR1 is MNHEY and CDR2 SVGEGT. The CDR3 consists of 13 residues. V shed 5 bases and J shed 6 bases, with 10 bases lying between them. The CDR3 DNA is TGTGCCAGCAGTAGGGGCGGGGCCGGGGAGCTGTTTTTT. Protein sequence: CASSRGGAGELFF.

In this sample, this clone turned up once. The chain combines TRBV19 with TRBJ1-1; D perhaps matches TRBD1 (5 bases). CDR1 LNHDA and CDR2 SQIVND come from the germline V gene (reference sequence). The CDR3 consists of 14 residues. With 3 bases removed from V and 1 base from J, the gap between germline ends came to 9 bases. CDR3 region: CASSMGLANTEAFF. DNA for the CDR3: TGTGCCAGTAGTATGGGACTTGCGAACACTGAAGCTTTCTTT.